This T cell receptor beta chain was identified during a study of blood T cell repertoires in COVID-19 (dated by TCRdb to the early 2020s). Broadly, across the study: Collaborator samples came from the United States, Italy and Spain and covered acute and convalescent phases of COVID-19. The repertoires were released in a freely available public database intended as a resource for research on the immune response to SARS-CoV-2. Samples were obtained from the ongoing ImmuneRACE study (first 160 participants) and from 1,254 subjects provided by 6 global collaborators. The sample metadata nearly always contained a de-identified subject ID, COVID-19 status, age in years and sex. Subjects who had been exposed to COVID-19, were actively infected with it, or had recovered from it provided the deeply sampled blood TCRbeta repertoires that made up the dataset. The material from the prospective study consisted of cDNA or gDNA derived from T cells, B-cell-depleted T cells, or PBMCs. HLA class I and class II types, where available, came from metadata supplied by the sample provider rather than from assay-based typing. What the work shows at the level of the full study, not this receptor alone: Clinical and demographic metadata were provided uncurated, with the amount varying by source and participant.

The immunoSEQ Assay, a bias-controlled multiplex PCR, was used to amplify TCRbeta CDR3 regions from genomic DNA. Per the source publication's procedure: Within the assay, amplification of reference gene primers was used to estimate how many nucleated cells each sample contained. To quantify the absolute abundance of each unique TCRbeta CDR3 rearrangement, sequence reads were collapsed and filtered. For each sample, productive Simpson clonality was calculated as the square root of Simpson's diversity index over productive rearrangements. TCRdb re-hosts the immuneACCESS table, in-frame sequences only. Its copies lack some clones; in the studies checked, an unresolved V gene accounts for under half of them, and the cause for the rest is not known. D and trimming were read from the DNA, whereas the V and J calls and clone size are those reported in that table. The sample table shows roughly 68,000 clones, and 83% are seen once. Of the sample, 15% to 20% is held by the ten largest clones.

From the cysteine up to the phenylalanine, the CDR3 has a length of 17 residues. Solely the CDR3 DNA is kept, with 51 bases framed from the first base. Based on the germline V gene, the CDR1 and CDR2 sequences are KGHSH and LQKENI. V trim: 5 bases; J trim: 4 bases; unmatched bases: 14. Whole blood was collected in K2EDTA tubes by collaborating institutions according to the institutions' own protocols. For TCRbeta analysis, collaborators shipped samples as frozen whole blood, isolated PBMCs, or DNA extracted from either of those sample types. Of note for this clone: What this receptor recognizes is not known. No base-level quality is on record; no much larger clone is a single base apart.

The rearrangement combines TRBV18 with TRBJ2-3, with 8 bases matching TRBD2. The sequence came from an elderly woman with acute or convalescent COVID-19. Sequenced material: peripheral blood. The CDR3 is CASSTRTASGLADTQYF. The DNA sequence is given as TGTGCCAGCTCAACACGGACCGCTAGCGGGTTGGCAGATACGCAGTATTTT.